These 3 T cell receptor beta chains were sequenced from one sample in a study of blood T cell repertoires in COVID-19. Only in-frame clones appear in the TCRdb table, and some are missing; sequencing was by immunoSEQ multiplex PCR. The table shows some 69,000 clones, with around 81% occurring only once. Sequenced sample: peripheral blood. Receptors were obtained from a woman aged 65 to 85 with acute or convalescent COVID-19.

The chain is built from TRBV28 and TRBJ2-1, with 7 bases aligning to TRBD2. Per germline, CDR1 MDHEN and CDR2 SYDVKM. The trim removed 5 bases at V and 4 bases at J, leaving 11 bases unmatched. The CDR3 is 16 residues long. The CDR3 reads CASSTPSGGRYNEQFF. The CDR3 nucleotides are TGTGCCAGCAGTACCCCCTCGGGAGGACGATACAATGAGCAGTTCTTC.

This clone occurred once. The chain recombines TRBV27 with TRBJ1-2; 8 nucleotides align to TRBD1. This CDR3 region has 14 residues. Germline V lookup: CDR1 MNHEY, CDR2 SMNVEV (reference sequence). Losses at the gene ends were 5 bases for V and 3 bases for J; bases not matched to a gene: 5. CDR3 sequence (DNA): TGTGCCAGCAGTCCCCGGACAGGGCACTATGGCTACACCTTC. Translation gives CASSPRTGHYGYTF.

The chain employs TRBV28 and TRBJ1-1; D possibly corresponds to TRBD1 (5 bases). Germline V lookup: CDR1 MDHEN, CDR2 SYDVKM. V was shortened by 6 bases and J by 5 bases, with 13 bases between the two germline ends. CDR3 length equals 13 residues. The CDR3 DNA follows: TGTGCCAGCAGGACCGGGGGGGGGACTGAAGCTTTCTTT. This codes for CASRTGGGTEAFF. Using reference TRBV28 and TRBJ1-1 for the parts outside the CDR3, the full variable domain is DVKVTQSSRYLVKRTGEKVFLECVQDMDHENMFWYRQDPGLGLRLIYFSYDVKMKEKGDIPEGYSVSREKKERFSLILESASTNQTSMYLCASRTGGGTEAFFGQGTRLTVV.